This TCR beta chain was observed in a study of blood T cell repertoires in COVID-19. Across the whole study: Italy, Spain and the United States were the sources of the convalescent and acute COVID-19 samples. T cells, B-cell-depleted T cells, or PBMCs supplied cDNA or gDNA.

Original methodology: Using reference gene primer amplification, nucleated cell counts were estimated. Measured with immunoSEQ multiplex PCR; TCRdb has only the in-frame clones, and not every one. D and trimming were read from the DNA, whereas the V and J calls and clone size are those reported in that table. The sample includes about 99,000 clones, 75% to 90% of them seen just once. Germline CDR1 and CDR2: SGHRS and YFSETQ. V was clipped by 0 bases and J by 8 bases; unmatched bases: 5. CDR3 length: 15 residues. This receptor was taken from a man aged 55 to 70 with acute or convalescent COVID-19. The source material was peripheral blood. The chain employs TRBV5-1 and TRBJ2-1; TRBD1 matches 10 bases. Here the CDR3 reads CASSLGGTGEHEQFF. As DNA, the CDR3 is TGCGCCAGCAGCTTGGGAGGGACAGGGGAGCATGAGCAGTTCTTC.